Below, 11 T cell receptor beta chains from the same sample are listed, as sequenced in a study of metastatic and nonmetastatic thyroid tumors. TCRdb recomputed clones from the PCR reads via MiXCR. The sample lists approximately 17,000 clones; roughly 26% were seen once. Before thyroid surgery, none of the patients had received any treatment. The sequenced sample was blood. These receptors were obtained from a male donor with papillary thyroid cancer or a benign thyroid nodule (not recorded which). Some clones in this sample may be carry-over from other donors' samples.

The rearrangement joins TRBV6-4 to TRBJ2-1; 7 bases are shared with TRBD2. Trimming took 2 bases from V and 6 from J; bases not matched to a gene: 7. Per the germline V gene, CDR1 is MRHNA and CDR2 is SNTAGT. This CDR3 region has 15 residues. The CDR3 DNA is TGTGCCAGCAGTGACGGAGGCGGGGGACCCAATGAGCAGTTCTTC. Protein sequence: CASSDGGGGPNEQFF.

Points on this clone: Mismatch with germline at one junction end may stem from a read error. This chain joins TRBV5-5 and TRBJ2-7, with D unclear. The germline V gene has CDR1 SGHKS and CDR2 YYEKEE (reference sequence). CDR3 length equals 13 residues. CDR3: CASSLVVTYEPYF. The CDR3, as DNA: TGTGCCAGCAGCTTGGTTGTGACATACGAGCCGTACTTC.

This clone was detected ten times or more. The V and J genes are TRBV5-1 and TRBJ2-7; D is possibly TRBD1 (5 bases). CDR1 and CDR2 from the germline V gene are SGHRS and YFSETQ. Trimming shortened V by 2 bases and J by 5 bases, and 11 bases separated the two germline ends. The CDR3 runs 13 residues. DNA of the CDR3: TGCGCCAGCAGCTTAGCAGGGATCAACGAGCAGTACTTC. Residues: CASSLAGINEQYF.

This clone was recorded many times. The CDR3 loop reads CASSLLNTEAFF. The CDR3 DNA reads as TGTGCCAGCAGCTTATTGAACACTGAAGCTTTCTTT. The chain employs TRBV11-3 and TRBJ1-1, with unresolved D. Trimming shortened V by 2 bases and J by 0 bases, and 1 base separated the two germline ends. The CDR3 loop spans 12 amino acids. From germline, CDR1 is SGHNT and CDR2 YENEEA.

This clone showed up many times. The V call is TRBV12-3 or TRBV12-4, the J call TRBJ1-1, with TRBD1 identical over 8 bases. The V gene end was trimmed by 6 bases and the J gene end by 4 bases; junction bases not matched to a gene: 10. The CDR3 totals 15 residues. The CDR3 nucleotides are TGTGCCAGCAGCCTAAAGATCACAGGGGGCACTGAAGCTTTCTTT. Protein sequence: CASSLKITGGTEAFF.

This clone is medium-sized (0.01 to 0.1%) in the sample. CDR3 bases: TGCGCCAGCCAGACCCGCTCTGGGGCCAACGTCCTGACTTTC. Translated: CASQTRSGANVLTF. The genes are TRBV5-1 and TRBJ2-6, with D hard to call. V gave up 7 bases and J gave up 0 bases, with 8 bases separating them. Germline V lookup: CDR1 SGHRS, CDR2 YFSETQ. The CDR3 runs 14 residues.

This clone appeared a few times. This CDR3 reads CASSLVWTAISSSPLHF. DNA of the CDR3: TGTGCCAGCAGCTTAGTATGGACAGCAATTTCCAGTTCACCCCTCCACTTT. This chain uses TRBV11-2 with TRBJ1-6, with D perhaps matching TRBD1 (6 bases). The V end was cut by 1 base, the J end by 9 bases, with 19 bases between. From germline, CDR1 is SGHAT and CDR2 FQNNGV. The CDR3 consists of 17 residues.

The gene calls are TRBV15 and TRBJ2-7; D possibly matches TRBD1 or TRBD2 (5 bases each). The CDR3 extends over 14 amino acids. Trimming shortened V by 6 bases and J by 0 bases, and 12 bases separated the two germline ends. Germline loops: CDR1 LNHNV, CDR2 YYDKDF (reference sequence). In DNA, the CDR3 is TGTGCCACCAGGTCTGGGGGAAGCTCCTACGAGCAGTACTTC. Translating gives CATRSGGSSYEQYF.

About this clone itself: A much larger clone is a single base away; this may be a read error. Other DNA sequences in this sample translate to the same CDR3. This chain connects TRBV9 to TRBJ2-5; 7 nucleotides align to TRBD2. The V gene's germline CDR1 is SGDLS and CDR2 YYNGEE. The CDR3 extends over 16 amino acids. CDR3 bases: TGTGCCAGCAGCGTGGAGCCTAGCGGCTACCAAGAGGCCCAGTACTTC. Translation gives CASSVEPSGYQEAQYF. The variable domain in full, with the rest retrieved from reference TRBV9 and TRBJ2-5, is DSGVTQTPKHLITATGQRVTLRCSPRSGDLSVYWYQQSLDQGLQFLIQYYNGEERAKGNILERFSAQQFPDLHSELNLSSLELGDSALYFCASSVEPSGYQEAQYFGPGTRLLVL.

This clone was seen repeatedly, ten times or more. This CDR3 reads CASSPSTYEQYF. The CDR3 DNA sequence: TGTGCCAGCAGTCCCAGCACCTACGAGCAGTACTTC. The chain joins TRBV2 to TRBJ2-7; D gene ambiguous. This CDR3 contains 12 residues. The ends were cut back, 5 bases at V and 2 bases at J, with 7 bases in the middle. Per the germline V gene, CDR1 is SNHLY and CDR2 is FYNNEI.

This clone has a count of ten or more. This chain uses TRBV10-3 with TRBJ1-1; D might be TRBD1 (6 bases). The CDR3 extends over 14 amino acids. V shed 3 bases and J shed 1 base, with 9 bases lying between them. Germline assignment: CDR1 ENHRY and CDR2 SYGVKD. The chain's CDR3 is CAISEAGENTEAFF. In DNA, the CDR3 is TGTGCCATCAGTGAAGCAGGGGAGAACACTGAAGCTTTCTTT.